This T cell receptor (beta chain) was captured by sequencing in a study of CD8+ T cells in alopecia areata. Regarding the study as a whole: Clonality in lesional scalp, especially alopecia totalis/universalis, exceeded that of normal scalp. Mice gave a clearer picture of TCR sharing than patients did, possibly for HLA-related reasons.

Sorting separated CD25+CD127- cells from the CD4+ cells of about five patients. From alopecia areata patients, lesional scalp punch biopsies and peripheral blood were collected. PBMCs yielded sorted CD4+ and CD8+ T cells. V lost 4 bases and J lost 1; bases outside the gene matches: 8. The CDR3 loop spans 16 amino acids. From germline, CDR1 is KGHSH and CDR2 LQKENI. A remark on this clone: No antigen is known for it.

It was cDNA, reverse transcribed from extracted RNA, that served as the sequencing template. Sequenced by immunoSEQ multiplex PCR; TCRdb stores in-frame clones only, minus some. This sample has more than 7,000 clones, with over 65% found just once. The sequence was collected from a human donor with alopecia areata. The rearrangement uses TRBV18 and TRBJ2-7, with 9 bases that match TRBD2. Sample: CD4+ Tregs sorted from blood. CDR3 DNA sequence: TGTGCCAGCTCACGCAGAAGACTAGCGGATTCCTACGAGCAGTACTTC. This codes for CASSRRRLADSYEQYF.